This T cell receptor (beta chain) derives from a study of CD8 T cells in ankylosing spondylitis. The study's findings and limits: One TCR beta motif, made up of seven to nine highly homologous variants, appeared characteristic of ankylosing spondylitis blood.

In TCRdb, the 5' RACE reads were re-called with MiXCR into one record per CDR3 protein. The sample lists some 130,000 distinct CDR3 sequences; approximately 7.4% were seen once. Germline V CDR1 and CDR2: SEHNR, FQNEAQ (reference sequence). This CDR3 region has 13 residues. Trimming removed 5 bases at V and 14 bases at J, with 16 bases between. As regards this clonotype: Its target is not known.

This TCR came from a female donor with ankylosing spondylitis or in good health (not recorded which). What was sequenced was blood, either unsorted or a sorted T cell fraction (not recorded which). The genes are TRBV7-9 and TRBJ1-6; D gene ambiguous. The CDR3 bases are TGTGCCAGCAGCCTTGACCCAGGACGATCCCTCCACTTT. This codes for CASSLDPGRSLHF.